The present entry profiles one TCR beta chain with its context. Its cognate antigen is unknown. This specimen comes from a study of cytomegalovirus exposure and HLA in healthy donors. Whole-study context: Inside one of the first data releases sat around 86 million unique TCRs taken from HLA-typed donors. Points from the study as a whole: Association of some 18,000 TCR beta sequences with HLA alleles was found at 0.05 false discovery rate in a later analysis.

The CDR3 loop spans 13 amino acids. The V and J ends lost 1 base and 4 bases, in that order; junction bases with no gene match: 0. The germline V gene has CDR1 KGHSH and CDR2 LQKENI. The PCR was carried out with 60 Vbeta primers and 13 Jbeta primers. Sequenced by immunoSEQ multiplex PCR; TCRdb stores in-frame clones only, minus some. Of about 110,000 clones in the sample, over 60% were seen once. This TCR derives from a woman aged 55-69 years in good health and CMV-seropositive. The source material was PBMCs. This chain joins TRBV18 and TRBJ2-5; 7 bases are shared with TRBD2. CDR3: CASSPRGRETQYF. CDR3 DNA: TGTGCCAGCTCACCACGCGGGAGAGAGACCCAGTACTTC.